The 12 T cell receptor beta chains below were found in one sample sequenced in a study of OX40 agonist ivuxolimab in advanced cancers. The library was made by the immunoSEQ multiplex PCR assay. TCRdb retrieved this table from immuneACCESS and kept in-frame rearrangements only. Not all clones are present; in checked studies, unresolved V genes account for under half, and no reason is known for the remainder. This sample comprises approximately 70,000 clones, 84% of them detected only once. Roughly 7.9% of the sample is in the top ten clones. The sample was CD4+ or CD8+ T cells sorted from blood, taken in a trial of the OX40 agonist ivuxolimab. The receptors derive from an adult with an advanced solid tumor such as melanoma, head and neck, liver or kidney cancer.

This CDR3 is CAISAQQDYEQYF. The CDR3 DNA is TGTGCCATCAGTGCACAGCAAGACTACGAGCAGTACTTC. The rearrangement uses TRBV10-3 and TRBJ2-7; unclear D gene. Germline V lookup: CDR1 ENHRY, CDR2 SYGVKD. The V end lost 4 bases, the J end lost 3 bases, and 10 bases lay between the germline ends. The CDR3 loop spans 13 amino acids.

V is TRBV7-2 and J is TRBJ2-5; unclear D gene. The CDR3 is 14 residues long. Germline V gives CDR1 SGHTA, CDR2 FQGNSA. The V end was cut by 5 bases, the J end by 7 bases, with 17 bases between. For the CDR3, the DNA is TGTGCCAGCAGCACCCGACCCCAACGTGGGACCCAGTACTTC. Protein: CASSTRPQRGTQYF.

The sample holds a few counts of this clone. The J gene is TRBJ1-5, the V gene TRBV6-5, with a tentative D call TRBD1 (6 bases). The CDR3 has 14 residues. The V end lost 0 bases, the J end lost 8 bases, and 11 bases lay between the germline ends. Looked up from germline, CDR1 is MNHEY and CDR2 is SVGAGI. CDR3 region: CASSYSTGNEPQHF. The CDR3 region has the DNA TGTGCCAGCAGTTACTCAACAGGGAATGAGCCCCAGCATTTT.

This CDR3 is CASRDRGEVGSPLHF. CDR3 in DNA: TGTGCCAGCAGGGACAGGGGCGAGGTGGGTTCACCCCTCCACTTT. The V call is TRBV5-4, the J call TRBJ1-6; 9 bases agree with TRBD1. V shed 5 bases and J 9 bases; nucleotides not matched to a gene: 9. This CDR3 region has 15 residues. Germline assignment: CDR1 SGHNT and CDR2 YYREEE (reference sequence).

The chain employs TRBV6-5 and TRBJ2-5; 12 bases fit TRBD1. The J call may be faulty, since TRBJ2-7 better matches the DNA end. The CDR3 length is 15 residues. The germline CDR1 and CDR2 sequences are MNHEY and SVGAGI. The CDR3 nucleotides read TGTGCCAGCAGGGACGGGACAGGGGGCGTTTACGAGCAGTACTTC. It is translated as CASRDGTGGVYEQYF.

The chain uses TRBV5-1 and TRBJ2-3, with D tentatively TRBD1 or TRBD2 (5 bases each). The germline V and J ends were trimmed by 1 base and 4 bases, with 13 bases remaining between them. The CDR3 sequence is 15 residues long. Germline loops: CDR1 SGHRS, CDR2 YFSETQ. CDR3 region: CASSLTPSGPDTQYF. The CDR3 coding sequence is TGCGCCAGCAGCTTGACACCTTCGGGGCCAGATACGCAGTATTTT.

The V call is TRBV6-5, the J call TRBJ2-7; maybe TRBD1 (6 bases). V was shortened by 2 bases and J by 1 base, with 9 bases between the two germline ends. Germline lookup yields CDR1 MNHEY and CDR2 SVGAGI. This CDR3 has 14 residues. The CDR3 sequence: CASSYGGRSYEQYF. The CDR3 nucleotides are TGTGCCAGCAGTTACGGGGGCAGATCCTACGAGCAGTACTTC.

Here the CDR3 reads CASSIARGREVELFF. The CDR3 coding sequence is TGTGCCAGTAGTATAGCCAGGGGCAGAGAAGTGGAGCTGTTTTTT. The J gene is TRBJ2-2, the V gene TRBV19, with a tentative D call TRBD1 (6 bases). The CDR3 has 15 amino acids. V shed 1 base and J shed 10 bases, with 16 bases lying between them. Germline CDR1 LNHDA, CDR2 SQIVND (reference sequence).

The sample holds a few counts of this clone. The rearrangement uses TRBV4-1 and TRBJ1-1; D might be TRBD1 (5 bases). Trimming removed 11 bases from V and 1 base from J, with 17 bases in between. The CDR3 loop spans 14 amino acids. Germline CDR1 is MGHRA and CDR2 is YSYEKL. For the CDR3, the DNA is TGCGCCGGGGGGTCAGGGAGATCGAACACTGAAGCTTTCTTT. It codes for CAGGSGRSNTEAFF.

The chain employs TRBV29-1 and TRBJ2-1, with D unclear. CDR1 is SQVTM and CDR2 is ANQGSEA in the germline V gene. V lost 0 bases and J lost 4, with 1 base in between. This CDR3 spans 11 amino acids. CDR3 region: CSVEDYNEQFF. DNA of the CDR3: TGCAGCGTTGAAGATTACAATGAGCAGTTCTTC.

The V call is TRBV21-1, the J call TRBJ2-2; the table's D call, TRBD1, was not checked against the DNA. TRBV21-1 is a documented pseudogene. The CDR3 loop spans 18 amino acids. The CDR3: CASSKDGDRGRDTGELFF. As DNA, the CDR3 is TGTGCCAGCAGCAAAGATGGGGACAGGGGGCGCGACACCGGGGAGCTGTTTTTT.

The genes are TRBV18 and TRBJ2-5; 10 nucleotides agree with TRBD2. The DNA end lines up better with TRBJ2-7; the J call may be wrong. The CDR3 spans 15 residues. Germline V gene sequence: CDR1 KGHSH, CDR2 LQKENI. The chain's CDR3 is CASSPRPSGSGEQYF. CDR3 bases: TGTGCCAGCTCACCACGGCCTAGCGGGAGTGGCGAGCAGTACTTC.